These 12 T cell receptor beta chains came from one sample sequenced in a study of shared clonotypes between healthy human individuals. Sequenced by immunoSEQ multiplex PCR; TCRdb stores in-frame clones only, minus some. The repertoire holds around 980,000 clones, with approximately 78% as singletons. The sequenced sample was memory CD4+ T cells from PBMCs. The subset: CD45RA-negative fraction. The receptors come from a man in his late teens or twenties in good health. Some clones in this sample may be carry-over from other donors' samples.

The CDR3 DNA reads TGTGCCAGCACTTGGGGAGTGACTGGGGCCAACGTCCTGACTTTC. As protein: CASTWGVTGANVLTF. The V gene is TRBV25-1, the J gene TRBJ2-6, with D possibly being TRBD2 (5 bases). CDR1 and CDR2 (germline): MGHDK, SYGVNS. The CDR3 contains 15 residues. V lost 7 bases to trimming and J lost 2 bases, with 12 bases between them.

V and J are TRBV6-6 and TRBJ1-2; D is unresolved. This CDR3 is 12 amino acids long. Germline values: CDR1 MNHNY, CDR2 SVGAGI (reference sequence). V lost 8 bases, J lost 1 base, and 8 bases lay in between. This chain's CDR3 is CASGRFNYGYTF. The CDR3 DNA reads as TGTGCCAGCGGGAGGTTTAACTATGGCTACACCTTC.

Remarks on this clone: This likely came from a read error, as a far larger clone is one base away. The chain recombines TRBV30 with TRBJ2-6; 8 nucleotides agree with TRBD2. CDR1 is GTSNPN, CDR2 SVGIG, per germline (reference sequence). J gave up 2 bases and V 2 bases, and 5 bases lay outside the gene matches. The CDR3 has 16 amino acids. The chain's CDR3 is CAWSLRGAPGANVLTF. The CDR3, as DNA: TGTGCCTGGAGTTTGCGGGGGGCCCCTGGGGCCAACGTCCTGACTTTC. The variable domain in full, completed from reference TRBV30 and TRBJ2-6, reads SQTIHQWPATLVQPVGSPLSLECTVEGTSNPNLYWYRQAAGRGLQLLFYSVGIGQISSEVPQNLSASRPQDRQFILSSKKLLLSDSGFYLCAWSLRGAPGANVLTFGAGSRLTVL.

The genes are TRBV30 and TRBJ1-2; no clear D. The CDR3 is 11 residues long. Germline lookup yields CDR1 GTSNPN and CDR2 SVGIG (reference sequence). The germline V and J ends were trimmed by 3 bases and 8 bases, with 10 bases remaining between them. The DNA for the CDR3 is TGTGCCTGGAGCCCGGGGAGGGGCTACACCTTC. Amino acids: CAWSPGRGYTF. The variable domain in full, completed from reference TRBV30 and TRBJ1-2, reads SQTIHQWPATLVQPVGSPLSLECTVEGTSNPNLYWYRQAAGRGLQLLFYSVGIGQISSEVPQNLSASRPQDRQFILSSKKLLLSDSGFYLCAWSPGRGYTFGSGTRLTVV.

V usage is TRBV7-3 and J usage is TRBJ2-3; TRBD1 agrees at 7 bases. This CDR3 is built from 15 residues. Losses at the gene ends were 1 base for V and 2 bases for J; bases not matched to a gene: 3. Germline V gives CDR1 SGHTA, CDR2 FQGTGA. The CDR3 here is CASSLRGTVTDTQYF. CDR3 DNA: TGTGCCAGCAGCTTAAGGGGGACAGTCACAGATACGCAGTATTTT.

A note on this clone: This CDR3 is also generated by other DNA sequences in the sample. The rearrangement joins TRBV28 to TRBJ2-1, with a weak D call TRBD2 (6 bases). This CDR3 has 11 amino acids. V gave up 3 bases and J gave up 9 bases, with 6 bases separating them. CDR1 and CDR2 (germline): MDHEN, SYDVKM. The CDR3 DNA reads TGTGCCAGCAGTTTGGGGGGTGAGCAGTTCTTC. Amino acids: CASSLGGEQFF.

The gene calls are TRBV10-3 and TRBJ1-1; 9 nucleotides match TRBD1. Germline V CDR1 and CDR2: ENHRY, SYGVKD. V lost 6 bases to trimming and J lost 3 bases; unmatched junction nucleotides: 2. This CDR3 has 13 residues. CDR3 DNA sequence: TGTGCCATCAGGGGGACAGGGTACACTGAAGCTTTCTTT. Its translation is CAIRGTGYTEAFF.

The chain carries TRBV5-1 and TRBJ2-7, with TRBD1 identical over 12 bases. Germline V gene lookup returns CDR1 SGHRS and CDR2 YFSETQ. The CDR3 spans 17 residues. V was pared by 4 bases and J by 0 bases, with 8 bases of the junction left unmatched. The CDR3 protein is CASSPGTGGPSSYEQYF. CDR3 nucleotides: TGCGCCAGCAGCCCCGGGACAGGGGGCCCGAGCTCCTACGAGCAGTACTTC.

The V gene is TRBV5-6, the J gene TRBJ2-2; a possible D gene is TRBD1 (6 bases). The CDR3 loop spans 17 amino acids. V was cut by 2 bases and J by 5 bases, with 19 bases left in between. The germline V gene has CDR1 SGHDT and CDR2 YYEEEE. Here the CDR3 DNA reads TGTGCCAGCAGCTTAGGGACAACGACCTTTTGGACCGGGGAGCTGTTTTTT. Amino acid sequence: CASSLGTTTFWTGELFF.

V gene TRBV5-4 combines with J gene TRBJ2-2, with 9 bases lining up with TRBD1. V lost 4 bases, J lost 5 bases, and 6 bases stayed unmatched. Germline CDR1 and CDR2: SGHNT and YYREEE (reference sequence). This CDR3 has 15 residues. For the CDR3, the DNA is TGTGCCAGCAGCCAATTAGGGACAGGGACCGGGGAGCTGTTTTTT. Amino acid sequence: CASSQLGTGTGELFF.

The chain has TRBV6-5 and TRBJ1-6, with 9 bases identical to TRBD1. Germline V lookup: CDR1 MNHEY, CDR2 SVGAGI. The ends lost 7 bases at V and 9 bases at J; junction bases unmatched: 7. This CDR3 has 14 amino acids. In DNA form, the CDR3 reads TGTGCCAGCAAGAGACAGGGGGACGGTTCACCCCTCCACTTT. It encodes CASKRQGDGSPLHF.

The rearrangement uses TRBV9 and TRBJ2-7, with 7 bases that match TRBD1. The CDR3 consists of 15 residues. The germline V gene has CDR1 SGDLS and CDR2 YYNGEE. V shed 1 base and J 3 bases; nucleotides not matched to a gene: 7. The CDR3 is CASSVSADRNYEQYF. CDR3 nucleotide sequence: TGTGCCAGCAGCGTAAGTGCGGACAGGAACTACGAGCAGTACTTC.